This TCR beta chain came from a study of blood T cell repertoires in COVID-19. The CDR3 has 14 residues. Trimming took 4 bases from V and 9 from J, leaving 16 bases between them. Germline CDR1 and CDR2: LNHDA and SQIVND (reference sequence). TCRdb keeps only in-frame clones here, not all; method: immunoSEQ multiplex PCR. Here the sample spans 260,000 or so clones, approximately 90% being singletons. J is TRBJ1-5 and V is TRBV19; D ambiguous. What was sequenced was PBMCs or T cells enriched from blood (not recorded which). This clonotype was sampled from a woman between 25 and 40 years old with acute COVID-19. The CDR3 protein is CASSSSADWGPQHF. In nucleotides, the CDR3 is TGTGCCAGTAGTAGTTCAGCGGACTGGGGGCCCCAGCATTTT.